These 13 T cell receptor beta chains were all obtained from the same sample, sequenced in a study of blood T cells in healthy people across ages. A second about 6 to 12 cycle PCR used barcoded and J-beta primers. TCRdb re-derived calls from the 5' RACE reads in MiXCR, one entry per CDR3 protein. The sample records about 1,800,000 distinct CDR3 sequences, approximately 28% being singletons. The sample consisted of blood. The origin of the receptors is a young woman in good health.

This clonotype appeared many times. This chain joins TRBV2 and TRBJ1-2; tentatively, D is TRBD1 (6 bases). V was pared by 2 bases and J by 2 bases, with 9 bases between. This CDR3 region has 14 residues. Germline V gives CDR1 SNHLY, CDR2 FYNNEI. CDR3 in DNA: TGTGCCAGCAGTGAATCGACAGGCAACTATGGCTACACCTTC. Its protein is CASSESTGNYGYTF.

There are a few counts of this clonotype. This CDR3 is CASSAPGSGNGRTEAFF. The DNA of the CDR3 is TGTGCCAGCAGCGCCCCCGGAAGCGGGAACGGGCGCACTGAAGCTTTCTTT. The V gene is TRBV7-3, the J gene TRBJ1-1; no reliable D call. CDR3 length: 17 amino acids. Trimming cost V 5 bases and J 4 bases, with 23 bases left between them. The germline gives CDR1 SGHTA, CDR2 FQGTGA.

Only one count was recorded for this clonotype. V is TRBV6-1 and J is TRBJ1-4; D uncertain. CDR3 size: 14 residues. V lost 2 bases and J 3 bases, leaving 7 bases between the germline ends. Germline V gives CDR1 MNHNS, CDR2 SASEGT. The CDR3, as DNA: TGTGCCAGCAGTGAAATCAGAGCTAATGAAAAACTGTTTTTT. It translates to CASSEIRANEKLFF.

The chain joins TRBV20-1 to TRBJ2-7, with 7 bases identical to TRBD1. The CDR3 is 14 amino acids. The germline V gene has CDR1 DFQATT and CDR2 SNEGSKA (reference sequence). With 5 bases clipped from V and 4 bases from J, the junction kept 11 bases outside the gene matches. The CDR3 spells CSAASGTATYEQYF. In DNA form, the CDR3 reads TGCAGTGCTGCTTCGGGGACAGCGACGTACGAGCAGTACTTC.

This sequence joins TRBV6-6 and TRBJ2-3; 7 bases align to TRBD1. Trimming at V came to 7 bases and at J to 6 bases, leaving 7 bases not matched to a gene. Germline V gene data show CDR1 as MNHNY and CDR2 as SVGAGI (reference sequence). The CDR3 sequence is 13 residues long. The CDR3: CASTEQGSDTQYF. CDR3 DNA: TGTGCCAGCACAGAACAGGGGTCCGATACGCAGTATTTT.

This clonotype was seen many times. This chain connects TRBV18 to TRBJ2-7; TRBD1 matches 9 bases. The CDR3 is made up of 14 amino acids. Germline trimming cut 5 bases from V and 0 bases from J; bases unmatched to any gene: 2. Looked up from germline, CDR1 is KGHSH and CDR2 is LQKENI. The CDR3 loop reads CASSTGGNSYEQYF. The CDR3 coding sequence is TGTGCCAGCTCAACAGGGGGCAACTCCTACGAGCAGTACTTC.

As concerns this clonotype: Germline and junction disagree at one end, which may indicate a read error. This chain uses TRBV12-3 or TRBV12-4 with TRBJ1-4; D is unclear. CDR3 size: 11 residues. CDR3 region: CAGSFAEKLFF. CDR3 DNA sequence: TGTGCCGGCAGTTTCGCGGAAAAACTGTTTTTT.

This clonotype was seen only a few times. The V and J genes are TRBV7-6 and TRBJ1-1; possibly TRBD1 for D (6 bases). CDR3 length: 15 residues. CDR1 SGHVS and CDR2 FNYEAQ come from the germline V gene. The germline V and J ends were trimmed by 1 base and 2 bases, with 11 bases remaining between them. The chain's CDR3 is CASSLVAGGNTEAFF. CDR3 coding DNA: TGTGCCAGCAGCTTAGTAGCTGGGGGCAACACTGAAGCTTTCTTT.

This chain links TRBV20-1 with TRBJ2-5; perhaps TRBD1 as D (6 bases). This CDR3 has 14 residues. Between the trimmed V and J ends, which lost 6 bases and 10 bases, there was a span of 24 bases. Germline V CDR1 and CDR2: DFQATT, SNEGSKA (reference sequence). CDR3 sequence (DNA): TGCAGTGCCCGAAATCGAGGGGCAACAGGGAACCAGTACTTC. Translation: CSARNRGATGNQYF.

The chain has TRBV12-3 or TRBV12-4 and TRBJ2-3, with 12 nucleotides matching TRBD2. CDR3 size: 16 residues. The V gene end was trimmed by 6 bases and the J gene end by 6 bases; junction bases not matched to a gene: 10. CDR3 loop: CASSLLGTSGRDTQYF. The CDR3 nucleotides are TGTGCCAGCAGCCTACTTGGGACTAGCGGGCGGGATACGCAGTATTTT.

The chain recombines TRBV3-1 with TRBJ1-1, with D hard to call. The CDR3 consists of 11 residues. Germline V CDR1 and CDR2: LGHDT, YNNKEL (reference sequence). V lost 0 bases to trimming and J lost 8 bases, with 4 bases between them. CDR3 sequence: CASSQEWEAFF. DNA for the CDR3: TGTGCCAGCAGCCAAGAGTGGGAAGCTTTCTTT.

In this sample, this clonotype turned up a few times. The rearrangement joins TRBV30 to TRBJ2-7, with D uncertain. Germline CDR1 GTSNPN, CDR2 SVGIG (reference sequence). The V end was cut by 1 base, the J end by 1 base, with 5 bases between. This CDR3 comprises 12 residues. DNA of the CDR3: TGTGCCTGGAGTGCGGATTCCTACGAGCAGTACTTC. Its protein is CAWSADSYEQYF.

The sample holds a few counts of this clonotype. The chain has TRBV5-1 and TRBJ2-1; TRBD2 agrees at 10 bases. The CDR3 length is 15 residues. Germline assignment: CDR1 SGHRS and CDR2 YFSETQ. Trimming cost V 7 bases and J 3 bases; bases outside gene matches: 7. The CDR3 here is CASGALAGGYNEQFF. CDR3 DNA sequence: TGCGCCAGCGGCGCTTTAGCGGGAGGCTACAATGAGCAGTTCTTC.